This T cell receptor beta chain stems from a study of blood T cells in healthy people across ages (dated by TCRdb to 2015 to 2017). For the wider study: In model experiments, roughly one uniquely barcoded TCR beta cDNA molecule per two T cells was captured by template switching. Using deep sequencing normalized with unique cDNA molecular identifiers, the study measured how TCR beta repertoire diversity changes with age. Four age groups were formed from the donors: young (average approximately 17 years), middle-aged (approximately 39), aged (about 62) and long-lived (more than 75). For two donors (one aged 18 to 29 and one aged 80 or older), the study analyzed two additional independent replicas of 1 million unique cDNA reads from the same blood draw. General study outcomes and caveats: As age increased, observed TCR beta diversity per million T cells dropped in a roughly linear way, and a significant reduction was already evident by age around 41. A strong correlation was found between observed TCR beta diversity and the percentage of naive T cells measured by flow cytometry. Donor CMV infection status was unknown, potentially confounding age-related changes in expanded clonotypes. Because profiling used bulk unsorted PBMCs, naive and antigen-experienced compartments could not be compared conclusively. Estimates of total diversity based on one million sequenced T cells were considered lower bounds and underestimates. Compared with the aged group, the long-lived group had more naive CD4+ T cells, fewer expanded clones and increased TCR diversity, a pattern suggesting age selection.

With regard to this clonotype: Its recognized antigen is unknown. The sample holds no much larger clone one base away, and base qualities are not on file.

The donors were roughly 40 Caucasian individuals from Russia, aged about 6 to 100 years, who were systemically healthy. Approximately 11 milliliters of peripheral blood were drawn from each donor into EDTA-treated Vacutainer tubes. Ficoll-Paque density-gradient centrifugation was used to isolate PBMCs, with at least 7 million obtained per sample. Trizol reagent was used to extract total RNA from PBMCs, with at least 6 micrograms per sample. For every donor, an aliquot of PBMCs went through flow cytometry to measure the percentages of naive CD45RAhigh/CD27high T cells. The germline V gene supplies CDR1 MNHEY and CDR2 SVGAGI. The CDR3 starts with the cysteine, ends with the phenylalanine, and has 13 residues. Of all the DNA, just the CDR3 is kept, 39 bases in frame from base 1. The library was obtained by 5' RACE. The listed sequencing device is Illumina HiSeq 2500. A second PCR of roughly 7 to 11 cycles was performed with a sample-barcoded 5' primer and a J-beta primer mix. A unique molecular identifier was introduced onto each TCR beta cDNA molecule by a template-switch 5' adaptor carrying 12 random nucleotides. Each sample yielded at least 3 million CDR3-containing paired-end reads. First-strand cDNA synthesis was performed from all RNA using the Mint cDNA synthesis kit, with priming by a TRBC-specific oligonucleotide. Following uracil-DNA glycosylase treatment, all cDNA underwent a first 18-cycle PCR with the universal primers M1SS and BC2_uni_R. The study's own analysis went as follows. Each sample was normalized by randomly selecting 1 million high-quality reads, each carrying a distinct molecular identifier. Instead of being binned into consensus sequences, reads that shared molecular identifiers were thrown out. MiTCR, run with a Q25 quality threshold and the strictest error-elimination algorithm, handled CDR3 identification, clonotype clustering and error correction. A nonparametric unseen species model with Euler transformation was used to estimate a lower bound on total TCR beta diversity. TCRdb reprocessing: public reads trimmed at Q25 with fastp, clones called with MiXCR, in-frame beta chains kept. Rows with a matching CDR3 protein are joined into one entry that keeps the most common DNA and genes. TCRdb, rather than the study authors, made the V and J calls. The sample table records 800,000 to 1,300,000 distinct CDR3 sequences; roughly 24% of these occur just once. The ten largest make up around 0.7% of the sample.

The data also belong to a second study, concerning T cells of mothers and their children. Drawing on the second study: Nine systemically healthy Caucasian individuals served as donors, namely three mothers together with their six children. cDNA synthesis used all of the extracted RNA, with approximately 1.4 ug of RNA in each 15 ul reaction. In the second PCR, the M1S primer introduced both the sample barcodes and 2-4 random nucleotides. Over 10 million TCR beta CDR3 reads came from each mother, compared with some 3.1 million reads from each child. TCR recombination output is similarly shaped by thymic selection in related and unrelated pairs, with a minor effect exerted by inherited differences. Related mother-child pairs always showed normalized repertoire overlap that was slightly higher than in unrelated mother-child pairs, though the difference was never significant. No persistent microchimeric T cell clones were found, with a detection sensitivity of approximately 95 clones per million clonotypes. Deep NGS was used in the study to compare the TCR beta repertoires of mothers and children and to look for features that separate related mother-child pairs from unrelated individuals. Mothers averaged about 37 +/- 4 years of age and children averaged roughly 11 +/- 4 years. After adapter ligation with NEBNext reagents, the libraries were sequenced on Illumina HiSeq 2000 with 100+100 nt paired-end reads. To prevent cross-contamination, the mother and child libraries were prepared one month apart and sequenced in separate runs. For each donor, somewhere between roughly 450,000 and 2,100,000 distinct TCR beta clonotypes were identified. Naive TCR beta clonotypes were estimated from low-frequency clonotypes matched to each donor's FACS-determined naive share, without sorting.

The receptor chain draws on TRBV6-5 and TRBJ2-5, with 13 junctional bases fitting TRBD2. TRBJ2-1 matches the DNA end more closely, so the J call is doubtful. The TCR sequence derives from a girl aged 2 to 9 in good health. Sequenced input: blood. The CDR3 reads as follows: CASSPGLAGKQFF. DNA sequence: TGTGCCAGCAGTCCGGGACTAGCGGGGAAGCAGTTCTTC.